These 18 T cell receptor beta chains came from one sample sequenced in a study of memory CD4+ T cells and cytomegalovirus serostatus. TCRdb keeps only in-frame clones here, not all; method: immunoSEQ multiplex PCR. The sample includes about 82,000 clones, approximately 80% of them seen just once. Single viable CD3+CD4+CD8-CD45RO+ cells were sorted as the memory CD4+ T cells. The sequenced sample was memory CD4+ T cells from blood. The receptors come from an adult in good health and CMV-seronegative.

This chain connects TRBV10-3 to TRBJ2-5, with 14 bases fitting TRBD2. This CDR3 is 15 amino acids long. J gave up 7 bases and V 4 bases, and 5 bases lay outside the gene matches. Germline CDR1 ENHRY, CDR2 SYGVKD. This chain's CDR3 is CAISVTSGGDGTQYF. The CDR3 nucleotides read TGTGCCATCAGTGTGACTAGCGGGGGGGACGGGACCCAGTACTTC.

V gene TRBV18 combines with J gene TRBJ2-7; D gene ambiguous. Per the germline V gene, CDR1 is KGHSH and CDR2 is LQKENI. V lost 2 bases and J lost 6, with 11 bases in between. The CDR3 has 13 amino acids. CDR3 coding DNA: TGTGCCAGCTCACCAGTAGGTGACGGCGAGCAGTACTTC. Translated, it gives CASSPVGDGEQYF.

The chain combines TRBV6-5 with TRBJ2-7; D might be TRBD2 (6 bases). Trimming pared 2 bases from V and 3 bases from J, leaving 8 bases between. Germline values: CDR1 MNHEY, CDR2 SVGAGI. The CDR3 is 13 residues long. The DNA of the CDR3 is TGTGCCAGCAGTTACCGGCGGGACTACGAGCAGTACTTC. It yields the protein CASSYRRDYEQYF.

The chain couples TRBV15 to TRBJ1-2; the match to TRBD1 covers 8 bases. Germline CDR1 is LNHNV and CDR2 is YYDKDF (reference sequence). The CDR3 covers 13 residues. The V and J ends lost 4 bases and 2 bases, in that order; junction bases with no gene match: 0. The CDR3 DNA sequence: TGTGCCACCAGCAACAGGGGGAACTATGGCTACACCTTC. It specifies CATSNRGNYGYTF.

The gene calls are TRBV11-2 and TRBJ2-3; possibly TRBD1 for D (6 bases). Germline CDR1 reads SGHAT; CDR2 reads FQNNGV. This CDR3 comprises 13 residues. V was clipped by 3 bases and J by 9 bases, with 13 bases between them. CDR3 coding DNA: TGTGCCAGCAGCTTTGGGGGCGGGTACACGCAGTATTTT. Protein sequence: CASSFGGGYTQYF.

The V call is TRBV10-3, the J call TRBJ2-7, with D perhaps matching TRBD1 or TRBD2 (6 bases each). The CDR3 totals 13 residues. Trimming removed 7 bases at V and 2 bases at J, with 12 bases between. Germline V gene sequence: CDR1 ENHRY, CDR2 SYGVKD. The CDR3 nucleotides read TGTGCCATCACCGCAGGGGAGGCCTACGAGCAGTACTTC. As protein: CAITAGEAYEQYF.

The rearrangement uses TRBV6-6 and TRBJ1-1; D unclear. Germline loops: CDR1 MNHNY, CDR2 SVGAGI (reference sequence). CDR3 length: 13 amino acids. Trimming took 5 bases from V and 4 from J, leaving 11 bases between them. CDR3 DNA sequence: TGTGCCAGCAGTGGCAGTCTTGGCACTGAAGCTTTCTTT. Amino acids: CASSGSLGTEAFF.

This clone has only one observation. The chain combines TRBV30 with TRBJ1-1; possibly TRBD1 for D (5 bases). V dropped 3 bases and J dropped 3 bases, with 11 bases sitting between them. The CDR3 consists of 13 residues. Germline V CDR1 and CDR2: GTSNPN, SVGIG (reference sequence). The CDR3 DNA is TGTGCCTGGAGGTGGCAGGGTTACACTGAAGCTTTCTTT. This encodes CAWRWQGYTEAFF. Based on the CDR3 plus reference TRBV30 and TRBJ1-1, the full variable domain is SQTIHQWPATLVQPVGSPLSLECTVEGTSNPNLYWYRQAAGRGLQLLFYSVGIGQISSEVPQNLSASRPQDRQFILSSKKLLLSDSGFYLCAWRWQGYTEAFFGQGTRLTVV.

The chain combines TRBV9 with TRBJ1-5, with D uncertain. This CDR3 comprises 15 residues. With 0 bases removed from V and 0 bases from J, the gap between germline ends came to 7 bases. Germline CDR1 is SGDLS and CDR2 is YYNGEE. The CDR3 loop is CASSVGPYSNQPQHF. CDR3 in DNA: TGTGCCAGCAGCGTAGGGCCTTATAGCAATCAGCCCCAGCATTTT.

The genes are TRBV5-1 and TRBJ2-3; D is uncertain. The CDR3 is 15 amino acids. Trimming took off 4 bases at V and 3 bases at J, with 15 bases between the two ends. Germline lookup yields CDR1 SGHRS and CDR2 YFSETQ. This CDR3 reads CASSPEPVETDTQYF. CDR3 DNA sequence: TGCGCCAGCAGCCCCGAGCCGGTGGAGACAGATACGCAGTATTTT.

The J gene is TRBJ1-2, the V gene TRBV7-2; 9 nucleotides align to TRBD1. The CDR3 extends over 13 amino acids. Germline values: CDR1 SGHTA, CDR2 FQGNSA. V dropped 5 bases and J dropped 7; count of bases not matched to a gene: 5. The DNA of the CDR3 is TGTGCCAGCAGCCCTGGGACAGGGTTTGGCTACACCTTC. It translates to CASSPGTGFGYTF. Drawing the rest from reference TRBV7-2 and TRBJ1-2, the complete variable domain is GAGVSQSPSNKVTEKGKDVELRCDPISGHTALYWYRQSLGQGLEFLIYFQGNSAPDKSGLPSDRFSAERTGGSVSTLTIQRTQQEDSAVYLCASSPGTGFGYTFGSGTRLTVV.

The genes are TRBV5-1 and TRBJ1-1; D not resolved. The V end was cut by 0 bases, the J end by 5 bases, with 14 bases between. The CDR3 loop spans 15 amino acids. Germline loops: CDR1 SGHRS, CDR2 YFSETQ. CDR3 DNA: TGCGCCAGCAGCTTGGCATTATCCGGGGTAACTGAAGCTTTCTTT. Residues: CASSLALSGVTEAFF.

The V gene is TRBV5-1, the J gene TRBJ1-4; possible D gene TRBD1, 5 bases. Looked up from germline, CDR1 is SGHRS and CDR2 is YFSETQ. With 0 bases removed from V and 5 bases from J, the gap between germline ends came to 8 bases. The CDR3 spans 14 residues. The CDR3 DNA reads TGCGCCAGCAGCTTGGCCACAGGAAATGAAAAACTGTTTTTT. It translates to CASSLATGNEKLFF.

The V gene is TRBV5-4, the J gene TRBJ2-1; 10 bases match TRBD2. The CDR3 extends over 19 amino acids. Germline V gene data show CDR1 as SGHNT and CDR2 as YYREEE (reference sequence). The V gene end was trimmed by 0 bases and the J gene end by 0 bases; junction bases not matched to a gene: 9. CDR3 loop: CASSLAASGGTASYNEQFF. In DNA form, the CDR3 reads TGTGCCAGCAGCTTGGCGGCTAGCGGGGGAACCGCCTCCTACAATGAGCAGTTCTTC. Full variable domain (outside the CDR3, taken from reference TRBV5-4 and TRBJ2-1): ETGVTQSPTHLIKTRGQQVTLRCSSQSGHNTVSWYQQALGQGPQFIFQYYREEENGRGNFPPRFSGLQFPNYSSELNVNALELDDSALYLCASSLAASGGTASYNEQFFGPGTRLTVL.

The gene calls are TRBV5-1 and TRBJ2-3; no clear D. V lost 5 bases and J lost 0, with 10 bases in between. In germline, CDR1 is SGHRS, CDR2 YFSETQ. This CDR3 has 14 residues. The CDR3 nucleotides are TGCGCCAGCAGTGGTCCTCTTAGCACAGATACGCAGTATTTT. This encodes CASSGPLSTDTQYF.

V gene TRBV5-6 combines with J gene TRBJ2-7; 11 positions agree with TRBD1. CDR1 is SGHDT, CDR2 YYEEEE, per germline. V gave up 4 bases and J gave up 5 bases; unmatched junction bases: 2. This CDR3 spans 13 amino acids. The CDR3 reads CASSRTGGDEQYF. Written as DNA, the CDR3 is TGTGCCAGCAGCCGGACAGGGGGCGACGAGCAGTACTTC.

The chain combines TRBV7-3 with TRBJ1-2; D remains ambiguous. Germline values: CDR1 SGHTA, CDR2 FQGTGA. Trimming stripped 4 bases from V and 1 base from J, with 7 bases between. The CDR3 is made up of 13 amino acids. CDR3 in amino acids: CASSYGINYGYTF. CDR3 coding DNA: TGTGCCAGCAGCTACGGGATTAACTATGGCTACACCTTC.

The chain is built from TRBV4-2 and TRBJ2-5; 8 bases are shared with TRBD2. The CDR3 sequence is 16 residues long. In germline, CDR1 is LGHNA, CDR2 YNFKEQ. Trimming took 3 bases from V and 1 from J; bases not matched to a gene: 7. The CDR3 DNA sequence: TGTGCCAGCAGCCAGTTTAGCGGGGAAACCCAAGAGACCCAGTACTTC. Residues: CASSQFSGETQETQYF.